Presented here are 8 T cell receptor beta chains from one specimen sequenced in a study of shared clonotypes between healthy human individuals. Sequencing was performed with immunoSEQ multiplex PCR; in TCRdb, only in-frame clones are kept and a portion is missing. There are a few hundred thousand clones in the sample; around 77% occur only once, and around 12% lies in the top ten. Sequencing input: PBMCs. These receptors were collected from a woman aged 40-49 years in good health. Some clones in this sample may be carry-over from other donors' samples.

V usage is TRBV14 and J usage is TRBJ2-7; D perhaps matches TRBD1 (6 bases). The germline gives CDR1 SGHDN, CDR2 FVKESK. Trimming pared 2 bases from V and 3 bases from J, leaving 14 bases between. CDR3 size: 15 residues. CDR3 sequence (DNA): TGTGCCAGCAGCCAACTACCGGGACACCACTACGAGCAGTACTTC. Translation gives CASSQLPGHHYEQYF.

V usage is TRBV10-3 and J usage is TRBJ2-3; D gene uncertain. The CDR3 is 16 residues long. Per germline, CDR1 ENHRY and CDR2 SYGVKD. Trimming left V 0 bases short and J 2 bases short, with 12 bases between. The CDR3 DNA sequence: TGTGCCATCAGTGAGTCGAATGCCGGATACACAGATACGCAGTATTTT. This sequence encodes CAISESNAGYTDTQYF.

This chain links TRBV28 with TRBJ2-2; the D call may be TRBD1 or TRBD2 (5 bases each). The CDR3 extends over 16 amino acids. Germline V lookup: CDR1 MDHEN, CDR2 SYDVKM. V was trimmed by 3 bases and J by 10 bases, leaving 21 bases between them. The CDR3 DNA reads as TGTGCCAGCAGTTTGCTGGCGAGGCAGGGACCGGCGGAGCTGTTTTTT. Translated, it gives CASSLLARQGPAELFF.

The chain recombines TRBV20-1 with TRBJ1-1; D uncertain. Per germline, CDR1 DFQATT and CDR2 SNEGSKA (reference sequence). The CDR3 is 11 residues long. V lost 7 bases to trimming and J lost 2 bases, with 8 bases between them. The CDR3 protein is CSVTLNTEAFF. DNA of the CDR3: TGCAGTGTCACCCTTAACACTGAAGCTTTCTTT.

The chain links TRBV11-2 to TRBJ2-7; 8 nucleotides agree with TRBD1. This CDR3 has 14 amino acids. Looked up from germline, CDR1 is SGHAT and CDR2 is FQNNGV. V was pared by 3 bases and J by 3 bases, with 4 bases of the junction left unmatched. The CDR3 DNA sequence: TGTGCCAGCAGCTTCGGGACAGGAAACTACGAGCAGTACTTC. Protein: CASSFGTGNYEQYF.

This clone has only a few counts. The chain links TRBV28 to TRBJ2-2; D ambiguous. CDR3 length equals 13 residues. V was shortened by 7 bases and J by 4 bases, with 10 bases between the two germline ends. Germline V gene data show CDR1 as MDHEN and CDR2 as SYDVKM. CDR3 nucleotides: TGTGCCAGCACCTGGGAAGCCACCGGGGAGCTGTTTTTT. Encoded protein: CASTWEATGELFF.

To note about this clone: Other DNA sequences in the same sample also yield this CDR3. This chain joins TRBV5-1 and TRBJ2-3; D may match TRBD1 or TRBD2 (5 bases each). CDR3 length: 14 amino acids. The germline CDR1 and CDR2 sequences are SGHRS and YFSETQ. Trimming took 0 bases from V and 2 from J, leaving 7 bases between them. As DNA, the CDR3 is TGCGCCAGCAGCTTGGGAGGGGCCACAGATACGCAGTATTTT. Its protein is CASSLGGATDTQYF.

The chain combines TRBV5-1 with TRBJ1-1; no firm D call. Trimming stripped 4 bases from V and 0 bases from J, with 16 bases between. From germline, CDR1 is SGHRS and CDR2 YFSETQ. The CDR3 has 16 amino acids. CDR3 in amino acids: CASSGGSGTMNTEAFF. DNA for the CDR3: TGCGCCAGCAGCGGAGGGTCGGGCACGATGAACACTGAAGCTTTCTTT.